This T cell receptor (beta chain) was sequenced in a study of cytomegalovirus exposure and HLA in healthy donors. Study context: Early release data held 80 million to 100 million unique TCRs from HLA-typed donors. General study points: Earlier analysis looked at TCR beta V segments, and most were productive about 90% or about 30% of the time.

Note on this clone: Its specificity is unknown.

Primers included in the PCR were 60 Vbeta and 13 Jbeta primers. Data came from immunoSEQ multiplex PCR; TCRdb stores just in-frame clones and leaves some out. This sample contains around 150,000 clones. Germline assignment: CDR1 SGHVS and CDR2 FNYEAQ. The V and J ends lost 3 bases and 5 bases, in that order; junction bases with no gene match: 6. There are 16 residues in the CDR3. The V and J genes are TRBV7-6 and TRBJ2-5, with 13 bases identical to TRBD2. This TCR was recovered from a man between 35 and 55 years old in good health and CMV-seronegative. The specimen sequenced was PBMCs. CDR3 coding DNA: TGTGCCAGCAGCTTGGGGGGACTAGCGGGGAGGGAGACCCAGTACTTC. Amino acids: CASSLGGLAGRETQYF.